This note documents a single T cell receptor beta chain sequence. Its antigen is unidentified. V dropped 4 bases and J dropped 0 bases, with 14 bases sitting between them. Germline CDR1 is SGHRS and CDR2 is YFSETQ. The CDR3 loop spans 16 amino acids. The sample comes from a study of T cell responses to AZD1222 COVID-19 vaccine. Assay: immunoSEQ multiplex PCR; the TCRdb copy retains only in-frame clones and omits some. The repertoire holds some 150,000 clones, around 88% seen once, with 3% to 4% in the top ten. General study points: The number of AZD1222 recipients seropositive at baseline was only 6 or 7.

The chain recombines TRBV5-1 with TRBJ2-4, with TRBD1 as a possible D gene (6 bases). The TCR comes from an adult in good health. Material: peripheral blood, obtained on day 0 of MenACWY control vaccination. The CDR3 sequence: CASSAWTAKAKNIQYF. The CDR3 DNA is TGCGCCAGCAGCGCCTGGACAGCGAAAGCCAAAAACATTCAGTACTTC. The complete variable domain, with remaining parts taken from reference TRBV5-1 and TRBJ2-4, reads KAGVTQTPRYLIKTRGQQVTLSCSPISGHRSVSWYQQTPGQGLQFLFEYFSETQRNKGNFPGRFSGRQFSNSRSEMNVSTLELGDSALYLCASSAWTAKAKNIQYFGAGTRLSVL.